The 14 T cell receptor beta chains below come from one sample, sequenced in a study of blood T cell repertoires in COVID-19. The data were produced by immunoSEQ multiplex PCR, yet TCRdb's version contains in-frame clones alone and is incomplete. The sample lists 380,000 or so clones; 89% were seen once. The source material was peripheral blood. The receptors stem from a middle-aged man with acute or convalescent COVID-19.

A word on this clone: The same CDR3 is also encoded by other DNA sequences in this sample. The chain joins TRBV7-9 to TRBJ1-2; D call uncertain. CDR1 SEHNR and CDR2 FQNEAQ come from the germline V gene (reference sequence). Trimming took off 1 base at V and 8 bases at J, with 8 bases between the two ends. The length of the CDR3 is 12 residues. As DNA, the CDR3 is TGTGCCAGCAGCTTAGGGAGTTCGGGCTACACCTTC. It codes for CASSLGSSGYTF.

The rearrangement uses TRBV9 and TRBJ1-3, with D tentatively TRBD1 (6 bases). Per the germline V gene, CDR1 is SGDLS and CDR2 is YYNGEE. The CDR3 is made up of 14 amino acids. Trimming stripped 4 bases from V and 4 bases from J, with 12 bases between. The CDR3 protein is CASSPWTAGNTIYF. The CDR3 DNA sequence: TGTGCCAGCAGCCCCTGGACAGCCGGAAACACCATATATTTT.

The rearrangement joins TRBV3-1 (or the pseudogene TRBV3-2) to TRBJ1-1, with D perhaps TRBD1 (5 bases). V was shortened by 2 bases and J by 3 bases, with 7 bases between the two germline ends. Germline V gives CDR1 LGHDT, CDR2 YNNKEL (reference sequence). The CDR3 totals 13 residues. CDR3 sequence reads: CASSQSRDTEAFF. The CDR3 DNA reads TGTGCCAGCAGCCAATCCAGGGACACTGAAGCTTTCTTT.

The rearrangement joins TRBV2 to TRBJ1-5; 7 positions match TRBD1. Germline values: CDR1 SNHLY, CDR2 FYNNEI. The trim removed 6 bases at V and 3 bases at J, leaving 5 bases unmatched. This CDR3 has 14 residues. As DNA, the CDR3 is TGTGCCAGCAGCTGGGACAGTATCAATCAGCCCCAGCATTTT. Translation: CASSWDSINQPQHF.

The chain employs TRBV6-2 or TRBV6-3 and TRBJ1-6, with D maybe TRBD1 (5 bases). This CDR3 spans 15 amino acids. Germline CDR1 and CDR2: MNHEY and SVGEGT. V gave up 2 bases and J gave up 9 bases, with 14 bases separating them. The CDR3 bases are TGTGCCAGCAGTTACCTCCCAGGGTCTACTTCACCCCTCCACTTT. It specifies CASSYLPGSTSPLHF.

The chain is built from TRBV7-8 and TRBJ2-7; possibly TRBD2 for D (5 bases). V gave up 1 base and J gave up 0 bases, with 7 bases separating them. Germline V gene lookup returns CDR1 SGHVS and CDR2 FQNEAQ. The CDR3 runs 14 residues. CDR3 nucleotide sequence: TGTGCCAGCAGCTTAGGCGGGTTCTCCTACGAGCAGTACTTC. It codes for CASSLGGFSYEQYF.

V gene TRBV5-1 combines with J gene TRBJ2-3, with a weak D call TRBD2 (5 bases). The CDR3 covers 16 residues. CDR1 SGHRS and CDR2 YFSETQ come from the germline V gene. V gave up 0 bases and J gave up 2 bases, with 13 bases separating them. The CDR3 is CASSLGGSPFTDTQYF. The DNA for the CDR3 is TGCGCCAGCAGCTTGGGAGGGTCGCCTTTCACAGATACGCAGTATTTT.

This clone was seen once. CDR3 loop: CASSLSRGPTEAFF. The CDR3 coding sequence is TGTGCCAGCAGTCTGAGCAGGGGGCCCACTGAAGCTTTCTTT. The chain joins TRBV27 to TRBJ1-1, with 8 bases fitting TRBD1. Germline V CDR1 and CDR2: MNHEY, SMNVEV (reference sequence). Losses at the gene ends were 5 bases for V and 4 bases for J; bases not matched to a gene: 6. The CDR3 runs 14 residues.

For this clone: An end of the junction differs from the germline gene, which may be a read error. The chain recombines TRBV6-6 with TRBJ2-1; possible D gene TRBD2, 9 bases. Germline CDR1 reads MNHNY; CDR2 reads SVGAGI (reference sequence). The CDR3 runs to 14 residues. The CDR3 protein is CARRGRGGRNEQFF. The CDR3 coding sequence is TGTGCCCGCAGGGGGCGGGGGGGCCGCAATGAGCAGTTCTTC.

The chain employs TRBV10-3 and TRBJ2-7; D might be TRBD2 (6 bases). The V end lost 8 bases, the J end lost 5 bases, and 19 bases lay between the germline ends. The CDR3 length is 14 residues. Germline CDR1 ENHRY, CDR2 SYGVKD. The CDR3 loop reads CAILSEGLGDEQYF. Written as DNA, the CDR3 is TGTGCCATCCTTTCGGAGGGCCTGGGAGACGAGCAGTACTTC.

The chain has TRBV20-1 and TRBJ1-2, with a weak D call TRBD1 (5 bases). Trimming pared 6 bases from V and 7 bases from J, leaving 12 bases between. This CDR3 spans 11 amino acids. Germline-derived CDR1 and CDR2 are DFQATT and SNEGSKA (reference sequence). Here the CDR3 DNA reads TGCAGTGCCTCAGGGTTTCTTGGCTACACCTTC. Protein: CSASGFLGYTF.

The gene calls are TRBV7-2 and TRBJ2-7, with 9 nucleotides matching TRBD1. CDR3 size: 14 residues. The trim removed 5 bases at V and 3 bases at J, leaving 5 bases unmatched. CDR1 and CDR2 (germline): SGHTA, FQGNSA. CDR3 protein: CASSQRTGVYEQYF. CDR3 bases: TGTGCCAGCAGCCAACGGACAGGGGTCTACGAGCAGTACTTC.

The rearrangement links TRBV7-9 to TRBJ1-4; maybe TRBD1 (5 bases). V lost 6 bases and J lost 0, with 11 bases in between. CDR1 SEHNR and CDR2 FQNEAQ come from the germline V gene (reference sequence). The CDR3 runs 15 residues. The CDR3 loop reads CASREGFATNEKLFF. CDR3 DNA: TGTGCCAGCAGGGAGGGGTTTGCAACTAATGAAAAACTGTTTTTT.

This rearrangement joins TRBV3-1 (or the pseudogene TRBV3-2) to TRBJ1-2; D is uncertain. Germline lookup yields CDR1 LGHDT and CDR2 YNNKEL (reference sequence). The CDR3 totals 15 residues. With 2 bases removed from V and 4 bases from J, the gap between germline ends came to 14 bases. The CDR3 DNA is TGTGCCAGCAGCCAATCTTCCGGGGAAGGCTATGGCTACACCTTC. Translated, it gives CASSQSSGEGYGYTF.